The 26 T cell receptor beta chains below come from one sample, sequenced in a study of identical twins. TCRdb analysed the 5' RACE reads with MiXCR anew, one entry per CDR3 protein. The table has around 220,000 distinct CDR3 sequences, over 13% seen once. Sequences were obtained from memory (CD45RO+) T cells sorted from blood. The receptors shown here come from a woman aged 18 to 35 in good health.

The genes are TRBV12-3 or TRBV12-4 and TRBJ2-5, with 9 bases that match TRBD2. The CDR3 extends over 14 amino acids. With 5 bases clipped from V and 4 bases from J, the junction kept 5 bases outside the gene matches. CDR3 sequence reads: CASSQLSGGETQYF. The CDR3 DNA is TGTGCCAGCAGTCAGCTTAGCGGGGGAGAGACCCAGTACTTC.

This chain connects TRBV12-5 to TRBJ2-7; D possibly matches TRBD1 or TRBD2 (5 bases each). Trimming pared 5 bases from V and 2 bases from J, leaving 25 bases between. The CDR3 consists of 18 residues. The germline V gene encodes CDR1 LGHNT and CDR2 FRNRAP. The CDR3 DNA sequence: TGTGCTAGTGGTCGAACTCGGGACGGTGACTTTTACGCCTACGAGCAGTACTTC. Protein product: CASGRTRDGDFYAYEQYF.

This clonotype has more than one count but fewer than ten. The chain uses TRBV12-3 or TRBV12-4 and TRBJ2-3; TRBD1 agrees at 8 bases. Unmatched junction bases numbered 9, after V lost 6 bases and J lost 7 bases. The CDR3 is made up of 14 amino acids. The CDR3 sequence is CASSPGTGSHTQYF. Written as DNA, the CDR3 is TGTGCCAGCAGCCCCGGGACAGGATCTCATACGCAGTATTTT.

The genes are TRBV15 and TRBJ2-1, with D possibly matching TRBD1 (6 bases). Trimming took off 8 bases at V and 3 bases at J, with 23 bases between the two ends. CDR3 length equals 17 residues. Germline assignment: CDR1 LNHNV and CDR2 YYDKDF (reference sequence). CDR3 loop: CATDDRDKAAVYNEQFF. In nucleotides, the CDR3 is TGTGCCACCGATGACCGGGACAAAGCTGCTGTCTACAATGAGCAGTTCTTC.

This chain uses TRBV20-1 with TRBJ1-5, with D unresolved. The germline gives CDR1 DFQATT, CDR2 SNEGSKA (reference sequence). This CDR3 is 14 amino acids long. V lost 4 bases and J 3 bases, leaving 13 bases between the germline ends. In DNA form, the CDR3 reads TGCAGTGCTACCCACTTTGGACCCAATCAGCCCCAGCATTTT. As protein: CSATHFGPNQPQHF.

The chain is built from TRBV11-3 and TRBJ2-1; TRBD2 matches at 12 bases. The CDR3 totals 16 residues. Germline V gene sequence: CDR1 SGHNT, CDR2 YENEEA. V lost 5 bases, J lost 4 bases, and 6 bases stayed unmatched. This CDR3 reads CASSPRTSGAYNEQFF. The CDR3, as DNA: TGTGCCAGCAGCCCTAGGACTAGCGGGGCATACAATGAGCAGTTCTTC.

This clonotype has a handful of counts. This rearrangement joins TRBV7-8 to TRBJ2-5, with 9 nucleotides matching TRBD2. There are 14 residues in the CDR3. Germline CDR1 and CDR2: SGHVS and FQNEAQ. Trimming at V came to 5 bases and at J to 4 bases, leaving 5 bases not matched to a gene. This CDR3 is CASSQSSGRETQYF. CDR3 coding DNA: TGTGCCAGCAGCCAAAGTAGCGGGAGAGAGACCCAGTACTTC.

This clonotype was found many times. The chain carries TRBV5-1 and TRBJ2-7, with no clear D. The CDR3 totals 13 residues. In germline, CDR1 is SGHRS, CDR2 YFSETQ. V lost 4 bases to trimming and J lost 3 bases, with 11 bases between them. In DNA form, the CDR3 reads TGCGCCAGCAGCACTTCGGACGGCTACGAGCAGTACTTC. Translated: CASSTSDGYEQYF.

This chain joins TRBV5-6 and TRBJ1-2; TRBD1 is a possible D gene (5 bases). This CDR3 is built from 14 residues. Trimming took off 1 base at V and 3 bases at J, with 10 bases between the two ends. The germline CDR1 and CDR2 sequences are SGHDT and YYEEEE. CDR3 region: CASSLSGEDYGYTF. CDR3 bases: TGTGCCAGCAGCTTGTCGGGGGAGGACTATGGCTACACCTTC. The variable domain in full, completed from reference TRBV5-6 and TRBJ1-2, reads DAGVTQSPTHLIKTRGQQVTLRCSPKSGHDTVSWYQQALGQGPQFIFQYYEEEERQRGNFPDRFSGHQFPNYSSELNVNALLLGDSALYLCASSLSGEDYGYTFGSGTRLTVV.

This clonotype was seen at least ten times. The V call is TRBV20-1, the J call TRBJ2-3; 9 positions agree with TRBD2. V gave up 7 bases and J gave up 6 bases; unmatched junction bases: 11. The CDR3 consists of 14 residues. Germline assignment: CDR1 DFQATT and CDR2 SNEGSKA (reference sequence). As DNA, the CDR3 is TGCAGTGGCAGCCTAGCGGGGTTGGGTGATACGCAGTATTTT. Protein product: CSGSLAGLGDTQYF.

The chain uses TRBV14 and TRBJ2-7, with D tentatively TRBD1 (8 bases). Trimming removed 6 bases at V and 2 bases at J, with 26 bases between. The CDR3 covers 18 residues. CDR1 is SGHDN and CDR2 is FVKESK in the germline V gene. The DNA for the CDR3 is TGTGCCAGCAGTCCCACAGGGGGAAGGCTAGCGGCAACCTACGAGCAGTACTTC. Translation gives CASSPTGGRLAATYEQYF. Drawing the rest from reference TRBV14 and TRBJ2-7, the complete variable domain is EAGVTQFPSHSVIEKGQTVTLRCDPISGHDNLYWYRRVMGKEIKFLLHFVKESKQDESGMPNNRFLAERTGGTYSTLKVQPAELEDSGVYFCASSPTGGRLAATYEQYFGPGTRLTVT.

The rearrangement uses TRBV6-2 or TRBV6-3 and TRBJ2-3, with TRBD1 as a possible D gene (5 bases). V was trimmed by 11 bases and J by 0 bases, leaving 15 bases between them. Germline V gives CDR1 MNHEY, CDR2 SVGEGT. The CDR3 totals 14 residues. Written as DNA, the CDR3 is TGTGCCTCTTCCGTAGGGGCGAGCACAGATACGCAGTATTTT. Its protein product is CASSVGASTDTQYF.

This clonotype was detected only a few times. This chain links TRBV7-6 with TRBJ2-1; D remains ambiguous. CDR1 SGHVS and CDR2 FNYEAQ come from the germline V gene. V was cut by 2 bases and J by 6 bases, with 14 bases left in between. CDR3 length: 15 amino acids. CDR3 sequence: CASSLRGYLSNEQFF. CDR3 nucleotides: TGTGCCAGCAGCTTACGCGGATATCTGAGCAATGAGCAGTTCTTC.

CDR3 in DNA: TGTGCCAGCAGCTCTAGCGGGGGGTCTAATGAGCAGTTCTTC. It specifies CASSSSGGSNEQFF. The chain uses TRBV7-9 and TRBJ2-1; 11 nucleotides line up with TRBD2. This CDR3 region has 14 residues. Trimming at V came to 4 bases and at J to 7 bases, leaving 3 bases not matched to a gene. CDR1 SEHNR and CDR2 FQNEAQ come from the germline V gene (reference sequence). The whole variable domain, remainder taken from reference TRBV7-9 and TRBJ2-1, is DTGVSQNPRHKITKRGQNVTFRCDPISEHNRLYWYRQTLGQGPEFLTYFQNEAQLEKSRLLSDRFSAERPKGSFSTLEIQRTEQGDSAMYLCASSSSGGSNEQFFGPGTRLTVL.

The sample holds a few counts of this clonotype. The chain joins TRBV6-2 or TRBV6-3 to TRBJ2-1, with 8 bases fitting TRBD2. With 4 bases clipped from V and 0 bases from J, the junction kept 11 bases outside the gene matches. The CDR3 is 18 amino acids. Germline lookup yields CDR1 MNHEY and CDR2 SVGEGT. This CDR3 reads CASSSPGAGGLSYNEQFF. The CDR3 region has the DNA TGTGCCAGCAGTTCGCCAGGGGCGGGAGGTCTCTCCTACAATGAGCAGTTCTTC.

Only a few counts were recorded for this clonotype. The chain has TRBV20-1 and TRBJ2-3; 9 nucleotides agree with TRBD1. Per the germline V gene, CDR1 is DFQATT and CDR2 is SNEGSKA (reference sequence). V shed 5 bases and J 2 bases; nucleotides not matched to a gene: 17. The CDR3 contains 18 residues. CDR3 protein: CSAVPSVRDRVYTDTQYF. The CDR3 coding sequence is TGCAGTGCTGTCCCCTCGGTCCGGGACAGGGTTTACACAGATACGCAGTATTTT.

The rearrangement links TRBV9 to TRBJ2-3; TRBD1 or TRBD2 may be the D gene (5 bases each). CDR3 length: 14 amino acids. Trimming cost V 3 bases and J 5 bases, with 13 bases left between them. The germline gives CDR1 SGDLS, CDR2 YYNGEE. The CDR3 DNA reads as TGTGCCAGCAGCGAGGGACCAACCGTAGATACGCAGTATTTT. The encoded protein is CASSEGPTVDTQYF.

This clonotype was picked up a small number of times. V usage is TRBV6-1 and J usage is TRBJ2-3; D not resolved. The CDR3 consists of 14 residues. The V end lost 7 bases, the J end lost 1 base, and 12 bases lay between the germline ends. Per the germline V gene, CDR1 is MNHNS and CDR2 is SASEGT. CDR3 nucleotide sequence: TGTGCCAGCAACTTCAAGGGCGGCACAGATACGCAGTATTTT. This encodes CASNFKGGTDTQYF.

This clonotype has more than one count but fewer than ten. This chain uses TRBV29-1 with TRBJ2-2; D is uncertain. The germline gives CDR1 SQVTM, CDR2 ANQGSEA. The CDR3 extends over 14 amino acids. V dropped 0 bases and J dropped 5 bases, with 10 bases sitting between them. CDR3 DNA: TGCAGCGTTGAAGATCCGCCCGGGACCGGGGAGCTGTTTTTT. Its translation: CSVEDPPGTGELFF.

J is TRBJ2-5 and V is TRBV6-6; D is unclear. This CDR3 has 13 amino acids. Germline-derived CDR1 and CDR2 are MNHNY and SVGAGI (reference sequence). V was trimmed by 8 bases and J by 7 bases, leaving 17 bases between them. CDR3 nucleotide sequence: TGTGCCAGCGTTGGCGGCCATTGGGGGACCCAGTACTTC. This codes for CASVGGHWGTQYF.

V is TRBV15 and J is TRBJ2-7, with 7 bases aligning to TRBD2. The CDR3 is 14 amino acids. CDR1 LNHNV and CDR2 YYDKDF come from the germline V gene (reference sequence). The V segment lost 5 bases and the J segment 3 bases; nucleotides outside the gene matches: 7. The CDR3 spells CATSGHRGDYEQYF. As DNA, the CDR3 is TGTGCCACCAGCGGACATCGGGGGGACTACGAGCAGTACTTC.

In its sample, this clonotype was seen a few times. The rearrangement uses TRBV30 and TRBJ1-6, with D hard to call. The CDR3 sequence is 15 residues long. V lost 2 bases and J 4 bases, leaving 12 bases between the germline ends. Germline V gene lookup returns CDR1 GTSNPN and CDR2 SVGIG (reference sequence). In DNA form, the CDR3 reads TGTGCCTGGAGTCCTACGACGGGTTATAATTCACCCCTCCACTTT. Amino acids: CAWSPTTGYNSPLHF. The full variable domain, with the rest looked up from reference TRBV30 and TRBJ1-6, is SQTIHQWPATLVQPVGSPLSLECTVEGTSNPNLYWYRQAAGRGLQLLFYSVGIGQISSEVPQNLSASRPQDRQFILSSKKLLLSDSGFYLCAWSPTTGYNSPLHFGNGTRLTVT.

Only a few counts were recorded for this clonotype. J is TRBJ2-3 and V is TRBV20-1; D unresolved. Germline CDR1 DFQATT, CDR2 SNEGSKA (reference sequence). CDR3 size: 12 residues. Trimming removed 1 base from V and 5 bases from J, with 7 bases in between. The CDR3 region is CSARGHKDTQYF. The CDR3 DNA follows: TGCAGTGCTAGAGGACATAAAGATACGCAGTATTTT.

This clonotype turned up a few times. The V gene is TRBV18, the J gene TRBJ2-5, with unresolved D. CDR1 is KGHSH, CDR2 LQKENI, per germline. Trimming removed 0 bases from V and 3 bases from J, with 11 bases in between. The CDR3 extends over 15 amino acids. CDR3: CASSPPGSQKETQYF. The CDR3 DNA reads TGTGCCAGCTCACCACCGGGCAGTCAAAAAGAGACCCAGTACTTC.

This clonotype came up a few times. The chain carries TRBV19 and TRBJ1-1, with D hard to call. The CDR3 is 15 residues long. The V end was cut by 6 bases, the J end by 0 bases, with 14 bases between. Germline V CDR1 and CDR2: LNHDA, SQIVND (reference sequence). The CDR3 DNA reads TGTGCCAGTAGACCGACGTCGGAGGTGAACACTGAAGCTTTCTTT. It is translated as CASRPTSEVNTEAFF.

The J gene is TRBJ1-2, the V gene TRBV11-2, with D uncertain. Germline values: CDR1 SGHAT, CDR2 FQNNGV. The CDR3 covers 15 residues. The V end was cut by 0 bases, the J end by 4 bases, with 12 bases between. The CDR3: CASSLEGGRLYGYTF. CDR3 in DNA: TGTGCCAGCAGCTTAGAAGGCGGAAGACTCTATGGCTACACCTTC. Together with reference TRBV11-2 and TRBJ1-2, the CDR3 gives the full variable domain: EAGVAQSPRYKIIEKRQSVAFWCNPISGHATLYWYQQILGQGPKLLIQFQNNGVVDDSQLPKDRFSAERLKGVDSTLKIQPAKLEDSAVYLCASSLEGGRLYGYTFGSGTRLTVV.